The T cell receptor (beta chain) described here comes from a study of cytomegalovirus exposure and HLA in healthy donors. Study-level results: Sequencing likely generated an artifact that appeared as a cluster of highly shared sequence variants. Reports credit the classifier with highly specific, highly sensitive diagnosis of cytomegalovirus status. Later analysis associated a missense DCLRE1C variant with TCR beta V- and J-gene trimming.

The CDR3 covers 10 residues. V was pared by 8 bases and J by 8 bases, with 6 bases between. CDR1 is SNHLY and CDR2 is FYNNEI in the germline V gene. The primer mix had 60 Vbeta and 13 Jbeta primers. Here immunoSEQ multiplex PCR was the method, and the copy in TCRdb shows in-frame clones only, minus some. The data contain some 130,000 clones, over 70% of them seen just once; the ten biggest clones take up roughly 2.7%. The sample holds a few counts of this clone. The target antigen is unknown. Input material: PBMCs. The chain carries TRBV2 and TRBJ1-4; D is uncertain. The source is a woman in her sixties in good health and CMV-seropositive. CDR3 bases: TGTGCCAGCGCGGGGGAAAAACTGTTTTTT. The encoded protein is CASAGEKLFF.